The clone carrying this T cell receptor (beta chain) has ten or more counts. Through a sample-barcoded 5' primer and a J-beta primer mix, a second PCR was run for about 6 to 11 cycles. MiXCR, applied by TCRdb to the 5' RACE reads, yields one record per CDR3 protein. The sample has around 1.1 million distinct CDR3 sequences; about two fifths are singletons. This entry comes from a study of blood T cells in healthy people across ages. The CDR3 runs to 14 residues. V lost 3 bases, J lost 7 bases, and 13 bases lay in between. The rearrangement uses TRBV12-3 or TRBV12-4 and TRBJ2-1; D possibly corresponds to TRBD2 (6 bases). The specimen sequenced was blood. The receptor's source is a man aged 18 to 35 in good health. The CDR3 loop reads CASSFVAGKNEQFF. CDR3 nucleotides: TGTGCCAGCAGTTTCGTTGCGGGGAAGAATGAGCAGTTCTTC.